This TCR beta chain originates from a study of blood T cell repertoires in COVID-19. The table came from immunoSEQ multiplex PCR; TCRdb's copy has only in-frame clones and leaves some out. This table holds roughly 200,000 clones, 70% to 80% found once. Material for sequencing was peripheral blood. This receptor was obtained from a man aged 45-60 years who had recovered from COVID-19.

The CDR3 sequence is CASSQPNGLAGEGEQFF. In DNA, the CDR3 is TGCGCCAGCAGCCAACCCAACGGACTAGCGGGAGAGGGTGAGCAGTTCTTC. The chain carries TRBV4-1 and TRBJ2-1, with 13 nucleotides matching TRBD2. The V gene end was trimmed by 2 bases and the J gene end by 9 bases; junction bases not matched to a gene: 10. CDR3 length: 17 residues. Per the germline V gene, CDR1 is MGHRA and CDR2 is YSYEKL.